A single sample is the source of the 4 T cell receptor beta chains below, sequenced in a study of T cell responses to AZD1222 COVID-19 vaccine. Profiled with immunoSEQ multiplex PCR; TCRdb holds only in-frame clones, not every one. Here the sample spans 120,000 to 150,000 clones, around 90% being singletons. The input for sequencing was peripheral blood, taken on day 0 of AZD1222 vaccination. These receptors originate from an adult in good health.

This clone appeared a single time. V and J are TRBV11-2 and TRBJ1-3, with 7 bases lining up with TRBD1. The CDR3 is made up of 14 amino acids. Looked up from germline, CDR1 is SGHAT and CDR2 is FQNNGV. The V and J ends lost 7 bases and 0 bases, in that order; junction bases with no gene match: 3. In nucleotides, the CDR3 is TGTGCCAGCACGGGACAGATCTCTGGAAACACCATATATTTT. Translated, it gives CASTGQISGNTIYF.

In DNA, the CDR3 is TGTGCCAGCAGCCTAGGGTTCGAGAACACCGGGGAGCTGTTTTTT. This sequence encodes CASSLGFENTGELFF. The chain links TRBV11-2 to TRBJ2-2; no definite D call. The CDR3 is made up of 15 amino acids. Germline V gene lookup returns CDR1 SGHAT and CDR2 FQNNGV. Trimming left V 5 bases short and J 1 base short, with 11 bases between.

The CDR3: CASSEDPVYEQYF. The CDR3 bases are TGTGCCAGCAGCGAGGATCCCGTATACGAGCAGTACTTC. The chain uses TRBV6-5 and TRBJ2-7; no firm D call. The V gene lost 6 bases and the J gene lost 4 bases, with 13 bases spanning the gap. The germline V gene encodes CDR1 MNHEY and CDR2 SVGAGI. The CDR3 covers 13 residues.

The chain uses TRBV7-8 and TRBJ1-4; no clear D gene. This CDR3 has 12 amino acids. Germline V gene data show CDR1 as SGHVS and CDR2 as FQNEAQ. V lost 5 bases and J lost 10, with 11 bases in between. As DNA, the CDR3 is TGTGCCAGCAGCGCCGACGGCGTAAAACTGTTTTTT. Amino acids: CASSADGVKLFF.